This T cell receptor beta chain was identified in a study of Ad26.COV2.S vaccination and SARS-CoV-2 variants. Points from the study as a whole: Breadth of non-spike TCRs did not differ between vaccinees and placebo recipients. Greater spike-specific TCR breadth was seen in vaccine recipients than in placebo recipients.

The CDR3 spans 11 residues. Trimming left V 5 bases short and J 3 bases short, with 4 bases between. The germline V gene encodes CDR1 SNHLY and CDR2 FYNNEI. About this clone: Antigen: not known.

Libraries were prepared by immunoSEQ multiplex PCR; TCRdb keeps only in-frame clonotypes and omits some of them. This sample has around 300,000 clones; 88% occur once, and the top ten carry 6.4%. Stated treatment: roughly 18 received Ad26.COV2.S at low or high dose, single or two shots; about 5 received placebo; per-sample allocation not given. Samples analyzed were those drawn on day 63 after the first vaccine or placebo injection. Immunization relied on an Ad26 vector, which expressed Wuhan-strain SARS-CoV-2 spike. Sequenced here: peripheral blood, sampled in a trial of Ad26.COV2.S vaccine versus placebo. The sequence was collected from a person between 18 and 65 years old who received the Ad26.COV2.S COVID-19 vaccine or a placebo. The chain recombines TRBV2 with TRBJ1-2; no clear D. The CDR3 nucleotides are TGTGCCAGCAGTTACGACTATGGCTACACCTTC. This codes for CASSYDYGYTF.